What follows are 22 T cell receptor beta chains derived from one specimen sequenced in a study of shared clonotypes between healthy human individuals. TCRdb's copy holds only in-frame clones and misses some; the assay was immunoSEQ multiplex PCR. Here the sample spans about 1.1 million clones, approximately 80% being singletons. The sequencing input was memory CD4+ T cells from PBMCs. Subset denoted: CD45RA-negative fraction. The receptors originated from a man aged 18 to 35 in good health. Some clones in this sample may be carry-over from other donors' samples.

This rearrangement joins TRBV11-1 to TRBJ2-3; no reliable D call. V was clipped by 6 bases and J by 1 base, with 8 bases between them. Germline V gene sequence: CDR1 SGHAT, CDR2 FQDESV (reference sequence). The CDR3 is 13 residues long. CDR3 sequence reads: CASSPRRTDTQYF. The CDR3 region has the DNA TGTGCCAGCAGTCCACGTCGCACAGATACGCAGTATTTT.

The chain has TRBV5-6 and TRBJ2-2, with D unclear. Germline CDR1 is SGHDT and CDR2 is YYEEEE. This CDR3 has 14 residues. V gave up 4 bases and J gave up 6 bases, with 13 bases separating them. The CDR3 sequence: CASSPRVPAGELFF. CDR3 nucleotide sequence: TGTGCCAGCAGCCCAAGGGTTCCGGCCGGGGAGCTGTTTTTT.

This clone was detected ten times or more. The J gene is TRBJ2-5, the V gene TRBV4-1; D unresolved. This CDR3 spans 13 amino acids. Germline V gene data show CDR1 as MGHRA and CDR2 as YSYEKL. The ends were cut back, 1 base at V and 5 bases at J, with 8 bases in the middle. CDR3 nucleotides: TGCGCCAGCAGCCAAGTTCCGAGGGAGACCCAGTACTTC. It specifies CASSQVPRETQYF.

J is TRBJ2-7 and V is TRBV5-5; TRBD2 agrees at 8 bases. The CDR3 totals 15 residues. The germline gives CDR1 SGHKS, CDR2 YYEKEE (reference sequence). After removal of 3 bases from V and 0 bases from J, the junction contained 5 bases not matched to a gene. CDR3 region: CASSSAGDRSYEQYF. CDR3 DNA: TGTGCCAGCAGCTCAGCGGGGGATCGCTCCTACGAGCAGTACTTC. Full variable domain (remainder filled in from reference TRBV5-5 and TRBJ2-7): DAGVTQSPTHLIKTRGQQVTLRCSPISGHKSVSWYQQVLGQGPQFIFQYYEKEERGRGNFPDRFSARQFPNYSSELNVNALLLGDSALYLCASSSAGDRSYEQYFGPGTRLTVT.

On this clone: The identical CDR3 is also encoded by other nucleotide sequences in the sample. This rearrangement joins TRBV5-1 to TRBJ1-4; D is unresolved. The V end was cut by 0 bases, the J end by 0 bases, with 3 bases between. Per germline, CDR1 SGHRS and CDR2 YFSETQ. The length of the CDR3 is 14 residues. The CDR3 sequence is CASSLGTTNEKLFF. In DNA form, the CDR3 reads TGCGCCAGCAGCTTGGGGACAACTAATGAAAAACTGTTTTTT. The full variable domain, with the rest looked up from reference TRBV5-1 and TRBJ1-4, is KAGVTQTPRYLIKTRGQQVTLSCSPISGHRSVSWYQQTPGQGLQFLFEYFSETQRNKGNFPGRFSGRQFSNSRSEMNVSTLELGDSALYLCASSLGTTNEKLFFGSGTQLSVL.

This rearrangement joins TRBV4-1 to TRBJ1-4; no clear D. Trimming pared 0 bases from V and 12 bases from J, leaving 14 bases between. The CDR3 consists of 14 residues. The germline V gene encodes CDR1 MGHRA and CDR2 YSYEKL. CDR3 region: CASSQDPRERELFF. The CDR3 nucleotides are TGCGCCAGCAGCCAAGATCCCCGCGAGAGGGAACTGTTTTTT.

The CDR3 DNA reads as TGTGCCACCCGACAGGCTCCGTTGACAGATACGCAGTATTTT. This translates into CATRQAPLTDTQYF. This sequence joins TRBV27 and TRBJ2-3; perhaps TRBD1 as D (6 bases). There are 14 residues in the CDR3. Per germline, CDR1 MNHEY and CDR2 SMNVEV (reference sequence). The V end was cut by 10 bases, the J end by 3 bases, with 17 bases between.

This clone was picked up one time. This rearrangement joins TRBV5-1 to TRBJ2-7; no firm D call. Trimming left V 0 bases short and J 8 bases short, with 15 bases between. CDR3 length: 14 residues. Germline V CDR1 and CDR2: SGHRS, YFSETQ. This CDR3 is CASSLEPGTQKQYF. The CDR3 region has the DNA TGCGCCAGCAGCTTGGAACCTGGAACCCAAAAGCAGTACTTC.

The V call is TRBV7-3, the J call TRBJ2-2; D may be TRBD2 (7 bases). Germline CDR1 SGHTA, CDR2 FQGTGA. The V end lost 2 bases, the J end lost 4 bases, and 17 bases lay between the germline ends. The CDR3 runs 17 residues. CDR3 residues: CASSLLGGPSGTGELFF. In DNA form, the CDR3 reads TGTGCCAGCAGCTTATTGGGGGGGCCTTCGGGCACCGGGGAGCTGTTTTTT.

The chain has TRBV5-1 and TRBJ2-7; 8 bases are shared with TRBD1. The CDR3 sequence is 15 residues long. Germline lookup yields CDR1 SGHRS and CDR2 YFSETQ. Trimming removed 0 bases from V and 6 bases from J; junction bases left unmatched: 8. CDR3 coding DNA: TGCGCCAGCAGCTTGGGACCAGGGGGCGTCTCCGAGCAGTACTTC. Encoded protein: CASSLGPGGVSEQYF.

The chain combines TRBV14 with TRBJ2-1; D is ambiguous. The CDR3 length is 11 residues. Germline CDR1 and CDR2: SGHDN and FVKESK. V lost 3 bases to trimming and J lost 9 bases, with 6 bases between them. In DNA form, the CDR3 reads TGTGCCAGCAGCCATCGTGGTGAGCAGTTCTTC. As protein: CASSHRGEQFF.

This clone was counted a few times. This rearrangement joins TRBV4-3 to TRBJ2-2, with a weak D call TRBD2 (5 bases). V shed 6 bases and J shed 6 bases, with 11 bases lying between them. The CDR3 length is 13 residues. The V gene's germline CDR1 is LGHNA and CDR2 YSLEER. The CDR3 reads CASRSWGAGELFF. DNA of the CDR3: TGCGCCAGCAGATCCTGGGGAGCCGGGGAGCTGTTTTTT.

The chain couples TRBV14 to TRBJ1-2, with 10 bases aligning to TRBD1. The CDR3 totals 17 residues. Germline loops: CDR1 SGHDN, CDR2 FVKESK. The V and J ends lost 4 bases and 0 bases, in that order; junction bases with no gene match: 8. In DNA form, the CDR3 reads TGTGCCAGCAGCCTCCGAAGACAGGGGGCATCTAACTATGGCTACACCTTC. Translated: CASSLRRQGASNYGYTF. The full variable domain, in which reference TRBV14 and TRBJ1-2 provide the parts outside the CDR3, is EAGVTQFPSHSVIEKGQTVTLRCDPISGHDNLYWYRRVMGKEIKFLLHFVKESKQDESGMPNNRFLAERTGGTYSTLKVQPAELEDSGVYFCASSLRRQGASNYGYTFGSGTRLTVV.

In the case of this clone: Only one base separates this from a far larger clonotype, so it likely reflects a read error. This likely comes from a read error, as the CDR3 has no conserved phenylalanine or tryptophan at its end. V and J are TRBV2 and TRBJ1-4; perhaps TRBD1 as D (5 bases). The V and J ends lost 9 bases and 6 bases respectively, with 8 bases between them. This CDR3 comprises 11 residues. Germline V lookup: CDR1 SNHLY, CDR2 FYNNEI. CDR3 in DNA: TGTGCCAGTCAGGGTTATGAAAAACTGTTTCTT. It specifies CASQGYEKLFL.

The chain employs TRBV7-8 and TRBJ1-2, with TRBD1 as a possible D gene (5 bases). This CDR3 comprises 14 residues. Germline V gives CDR1 SGHVS, CDR2 FQNEAQ. V was cut by 2 bases and J by 4 bases, with 11 bases left in between. The CDR3 DNA reads TGTGCCAGCAGCTTATTGGGGGAATTCTATGGCTACACCTTC. The encoded protein is CASSLLGEFYGYTF.

The V call is TRBV5-1, the J call TRBJ2-7; weak D call: TRBD2 (6 bases). Trimming shortened V by 4 bases and J by 6 bases, and 11 bases separated the two germline ends. Germline V gene lookup returns CDR1 SGHRS and CDR2 YFSETQ. This CDR3 contains 12 residues. The CDR3 sequence: CASSQTRTEQYF. CDR3 in DNA: TGCGCCAGCAGCCAGACTAGGACCGAGCAGTACTTC.

The chain carries TRBV5-5 and TRBJ1-1; D not resolved. This CDR3 spans 14 amino acids. Trimming removed 2 bases from V and 5 bases from J, with 13 bases in between. Germline assignment: CDR1 SGHKS and CDR2 YYEKEE (reference sequence). CDR3 sequence: CASSLDMSRTEAFF. The CDR3 DNA is TGTGCCAGCAGCTTAGACATGTCGAGGACTGAAGCTTTCTTT.

Within the sample, this clone is medium-sized. This chain links TRBV28 with TRBJ2-1; 12 bases align to TRBD2. Germline-derived CDR1 and CDR2 are MDHEN and SYDVKM. The junction had 8 bases not matched to a gene; V was cut back by 4 bases and J by 7 bases. This CDR3 contains 16 residues. CDR3 protein: CASSWETSGSGNEQFF. DNA for the CDR3: TGTGCCAGCAGTTGGGAGACTAGCGGGAGTGGGAATGAGCAGTTCTTC.

The chain uses TRBV7-9 and TRBJ1-5; 8 bases align to TRBD1. The CDR3 is 15 residues long. Germline CDR1 SEHNR, CDR2 FQNEAQ (reference sequence). Unmatched junction bases numbered 6, after V lost 4 bases and J lost 4 bases. The CDR3 loop is CASSSGTGGNQPQHF. The CDR3 DNA sequence: TGTGCCAGCAGCTCCGGGACAGGTGGAAATCAGCCCCAGCATTTT.

The rearrangement joins TRBV7-9 to TRBJ1-1; D possibly corresponds to TRBD1 (5 bases). CDR1 is SEHNR and CDR2 is FQNEAQ in the germline V gene (reference sequence). The length of the CDR3 is 14 residues. The V end lost 5 bases, the J end lost 0 bases, and 10 bases lay between the germline ends. CDR3 coding DNA: TGTGCCAGCAGCCCGGGACGGGTGAACACTGAAGCTTTCTTT. Protein: CASSPGRVNTEAFF.

The chain combines TRBV19 with TRBJ1-5; D uncertain. This CDR3 is built from 14 residues. Germline assignment: CDR1 LNHDA and CDR2 SQIVND (reference sequence). The V gene lost 4 bases and the J gene lost 0 bases, with 7 bases spanning the gap. The CDR3 loop reads CASSTLDSNQPQHF. Here the CDR3 DNA reads TGTGCCAGTAGTACGTTAGATAGCAATCAGCCCCAGCATTTT.

Comment on this clone: Sequence at one end of the junction differs from germline and may be a read error. For the CDR3, the DNA is TGCGCCAGCAGCTTGGTGGGGCAGAACCCTGAAGCTTTCTTT. The encoded protein is CASSLVGQNPEAFF. The rearrangement uses TRBV5-1 and TRBJ1-1; tentatively, D is TRBD1 (5 bases). The CDR3 covers 14 residues. In germline, CDR1 is SGHRS, CDR2 YFSETQ.